The present T cell receptor (beta chain) was sequenced within a study of long-term antiretroviral therapy in people with HIV. This CDR3 has 14 amino acids. V shed 6 bases and J 4 bases; nucleotides not matched to a gene: 5. Germline CDR1 reads MNHEY; CDR2 reads SVGAGI. Concerning this clone itself: Its antigen is unknown.

No fewer than two post-ART and no fewer than one pre-ART PBMC samples existed for each donor. It was version v3.0 of the immunoSEQ assay that was run at survey level. Assay used: immunoSEQ multiplex PCR; TCRdb lists only in-frame clones, some missing. The table includes 30,000 to 45,000 clones, roughly 78% detected once. Study-level findings and limits: Those clones which expanded before ART made up the dominant part of the repertoire at all time points. Neither ART adherence, viral resistance nor therapy changes were documented. Repertoires in HIV (unlike those of controls) had narrower CDR3 length ranges.

The material sequenced was unsorted PBMCs, taken 3.4 years after starting antiretroviral therapy. This TCR came from a man under 40 with HIV. The rearrangement uses TRBV6-5 and TRBJ2-1; TRBD2 matches at 8 bases. DNA of the CDR3: TGTGCCAGCAGCCTGGCTAGCGGGTACAATGAGCAGTTCTTC. The encoded protein is CASSLASGYNEQFF.